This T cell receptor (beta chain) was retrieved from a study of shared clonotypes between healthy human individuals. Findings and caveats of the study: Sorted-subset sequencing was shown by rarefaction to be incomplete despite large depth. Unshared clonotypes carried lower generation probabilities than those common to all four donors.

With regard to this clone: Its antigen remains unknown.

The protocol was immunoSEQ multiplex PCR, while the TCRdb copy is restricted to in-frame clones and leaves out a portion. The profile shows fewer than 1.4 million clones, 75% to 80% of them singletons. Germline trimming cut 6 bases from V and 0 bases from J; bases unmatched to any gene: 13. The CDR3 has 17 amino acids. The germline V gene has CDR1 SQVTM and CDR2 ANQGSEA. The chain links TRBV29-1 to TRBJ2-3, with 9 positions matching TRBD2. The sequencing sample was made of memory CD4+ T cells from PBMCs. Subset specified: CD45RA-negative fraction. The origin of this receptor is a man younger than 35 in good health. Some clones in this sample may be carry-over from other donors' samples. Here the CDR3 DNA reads TGCAGCGTAGCAAGAACCAGGACTAGCGACAGCACAGATACGCAGTATTTT. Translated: CSVARTRTSDSTDTQYF.